One sample yielded the 13 T cell receptor beta chains listed below, sequenced in a study of T-cell memory formation after mild COVID-19. TCRdb ran MiXCR on the 5' RACE reads and lists one entry per CDR3 protein. Of hundreds of thousands of distinct CDR3 sequences in the sample, 20% were seen once. Sequenced material: PBMCs or a T cell subset sorted from them (not recorded which). These receptors were obtained from an adult woman who had mild COVID-19 (a few samples of this study predate the infection). Cell type and time point are not known.

This clonotype was seen at least ten times. CDR3 sequence reads: CASSMSGSSYNEQFF. The CDR3 DNA is TGTGCCAGTAGTATGAGCGGGAGCTCCTACAATGAGCAGTTCTTC. The chain joins TRBV19 to TRBJ2-1; 8 positions match TRBD2. V dropped 3 bases and J dropped 0; count of bases not matched to a gene: 1. This CDR3 has 15 amino acids. Germline loops: CDR1 LNHDA, CDR2 SQIVND (reference sequence).

The chain couples TRBV9 to TRBJ1-2; perhaps TRBD1 as D (5 bases). Per the germline V gene, CDR1 is SGDLS and CDR2 is YYNGEE. The CDR3 runs 17 residues. V gave up 4 bases and J gave up 2 bases, with 21 bases separating them. For the CDR3, the DNA is TGTGCCAGCAGCCTAGAGGACACCGGATGGGGGAACTATGGCTACACCTTC. This translates into CASSLEDTGWGNYGYTF.

The chain joins TRBV27 to TRBJ1-2; perhaps TRBD1 as D (5 bases). Germline assignment: CDR1 MNHEY and CDR2 SMNVEV (reference sequence). The CDR3 has 17 amino acids. The ends were cut back, 0 bases at V and 4 bases at J, with 18 bases in the middle. Written as DNA, the CDR3 is TGTGCCAGCAGTTTATCGAGTGATCTCCGGGGCCCCTATGGCTACACCTTC. It codes for CASSLSSDLRGPYGYTF.

This clonotype showed up just a few times. The gene calls are TRBV5-1 and TRBJ2-3; D may correspond to TRBD1 or TRBD2 (6 bases each). V shed 6 bases and J shed 1 base, with 15 bases lying between them. From germline, CDR1 is SGHRS and CDR2 YFSETQ. This CDR3 has 15 amino acids. CDR3 nucleotides: TGCGCCAGCAACAGGGAGGCTAGAGGCACAGATACGCAGTATTTT. Amino acid sequence: CASNREARGTDTQYF.

This clonotype was detected once. This rearrangement joins TRBV29-1 to TRBJ2-3, with TRBD2 identical over 8 bases. Germline V CDR1 and CDR2: SQVTM, ANQGSEA. With V trimmed by 3 bases and J by 2 bases, 10 bases remained unmatched. There are 16 residues in the CDR3. CDR3 amino acids: CSVEWMISGITDTQYF. CDR3 bases: TGCAGCGTTGAGTGGATGATTAGCGGGATCACAGATACGCAGTATTTT.

This clonotype has only a few counts. The genes are TRBV12-3 or TRBV12-4 and TRBJ1-2; 10 positions match TRBD1. The CDR3 is made up of 16 amino acids. The trim removed 4 bases at V and 4 bases at J, leaving 9 bases unmatched. The CDR3 region is CASSSFSGQGIYGYTF. In nucleotides, the CDR3 is TGTGCCAGCAGTTCCTTCTCGGGACAGGGGATCTATGGCTACACCTTC.

This chain uses TRBV4-1 with TRBJ2-5; possibly TRBD1 or TRBD2 for D (6 bases each). Germline assignment: CDR1 MGHRA and CDR2 YSYEKL. V shed 0 bases and J shed 5 bases, with 13 bases lying between them. There are 15 residues in the CDR3. The CDR3, as DNA: TGCGCCAGCAGCCAAGATCTCCCGGGGGCGGAGACCCAGTACTTC. It codes for CASSQDLPGAETQYF.

V and J are TRBV6-5 and TRBJ2-7; TRBD2 aligns across 7 bases. Trimming removed 5 bases from V and 0 bases from J; junction bases left unmatched: 10. The germline V gene has CDR1 MNHEY and CDR2 SVGAGI. This CDR3 has 16 amino acids. The CDR3 region is CASSPERGRSSYEQYF. CDR3 coding DNA: TGTGCCAGCAGTCCAGAGCGGGGTAGGAGCTCCTACGAGCAGTACTTC.

This clonotype has only a few counts. The CDR3 DNA is TGCGCCAGCAGCCAGTCGGGTAGCGCCCACGAGCAGTACTTC. Its protein product is CASSQSGSAHEQYF. The chain carries TRBV5-1 and TRBJ2-7; D might be TRBD2 (5 bases). The CDR3 is 14 residues long. The germline V gene has CDR1 SGHRS and CDR2 YFSETQ. Trimming cost V 4 bases and J 5 bases, with 16 bases left between them.

The table lists this clonotype with a few counts. J is TRBJ2-7 and V is TRBV20-1; 12 bases are a match to TRBD2. V was clipped by 6 bases and J by 3 bases; unmatched bases: 24. The CDR3 extends over 20 amino acids. Germline V CDR1 and CDR2: DFQATT, SNEGSKA (reference sequence). The CDR3 bases are TGCAGTGCGCCCAAGATAGCTATTGGACTAGCGGGGAGAATTAGCTACGAGCAGTACTTC. The encoded protein is CSAPKIAIGLAGRISYEQYF.

This chain links TRBV29-1 with TRBJ2-3; 8 bases map to TRBD1. V lost 7 bases and J lost 6; bases outside the gene matches: 9. CDR1 and CDR2 (germline): SQVTM, ANQGSEA. This CDR3 has 13 amino acids. The chain's CDR3 is CSARDRNRDTQYF. The CDR3 bases are TGCAGCGCCCGGGACAGGAATAGGGATACGCAGTATTTT.

The chain is built from TRBV19 and TRBJ2-7, with TRBD2 matching over 11 bases. This CDR3 region has 14 residues. The germline V gene has CDR1 LNHDA and CDR2 SQIVND (reference sequence). Germline trimming cut 6 bases from V and 3 bases from J; bases unmatched to any gene: 4. The CDR3 reads CASRQLAGDYEQYF. The CDR3 coding sequence is TGTGCCAGTAGGCAACTAGCGGGAGACTACGAGCAGTACTTC.

The J gene is TRBJ2-3, the V gene TRBV2; 11 positions agree with TRBD2. Germline loops: CDR1 SNHLY, CDR2 FYNNEI. V was pared by 2 bases and J by 4 bases, with 11 bases of the junction left unmatched. The CDR3 covers 18 residues. CDR3 DNA sequence: TGTGCCAGCAGTGAAAGCAGATTTAGCGGGGGGGCCTCAGATACGCAGTATTTT. Translated: CASSESRFSGGASDTQYF.